These T cell receptor beta chains were read from a single sample in a study of glioma-infiltrating T cells after dendritic cell vaccination. Using immunoSEQ multiplex PCR, the repertoire was profiled, and TCRdb retains in-frame clones only, with some absent. The sample has roughly 50,000 clones, 75% to 90% seen once. Sample: blood, taken after dendritic cell vaccination. The receptor source for this set is a human donor with glioblastoma. Both conserved end residues are part of each CDR3. Each record gives: D gene, J gene, V gene, clone size, CDR3 protein, CDR3 DNA. The D gene is left open where the match is weak. A clone size is listed for some rows: how often the clone was seen (once, few, many), or a class if it is expanded.

D: -
J: TRBJ1-3
V: TRBV5-1
size: -
CDR3: CASSSGLISGNTIYF
DNA: TGCGCCAGCAGCTCTGGACTGATCTCTGGAAACACCATATATTTT

D: TRBD1
J: TRBJ2-1
V: TRBV30
size: -
CDR3: CAWSPGQGVNEQFF
DNA: TGTGCCTGGAGCCCGGGACAGGGCGTCAATGAGCAGTTCTTC

D: TRBD2
J: TRBJ2-7
V: TRBV19
size: -
CDR3: CASTAGDRRNEQYF
DNA: TGTGCCAGTACAGCGGGAGATAGGAGAAACGAGCAGTACTTC

D: -
J: TRBJ1-5
V: TRBV7-9
size: -
CDR3: CASSGPGGQPQHF
DNA: TGTGCCAGCAGCGGCCCGGGTGGACAGCCCCAGCATTTT

D: -
J: TRBJ2-7
V: TRBV7-3
size: -
CDR3: CASSHLPRTEQYF
DNA: TGTGCCAGCAGCCACCTACCTCGGACAGAGCAGTACTTC

D: -
J: TRBJ1-1
V: TRBV6-6
size: -
CDR3: CASTATGIRTEAFF
DNA: TGTGCCAGCACCGCCACCGGGATTCGGACTGAAGCTTTCTTT

D: -
J: TRBJ1-1
V: TRBV9
size: -
CDR3: CASSVDRGMNTEAFF
DNA: TGTGCCAGCAGCGTAGATCGGGGGATGAACACTGAAGCTTTCTTT

D: -
J: TRBJ1-5
V: TRBV6-1
size: -
CDR3: CASSDSHNQPQHF
DNA: TGTGCCAGCAGCGACAGCCACAATCAGCCCCAGCATTTT

D: TRBD2
J: TRBJ2-7
V: TRBV9
size: -
CDR3: CASSVEGTSGREQYF
DNA: TGTGCCAGCAGCGTAGAAGGGACTAGCGGGAGAGAACAGTACTTC

D: -
J: TRBJ2-7
V: TRBV29-1
size: -
CDR3: CSVSLKLNYEQYF
DNA: TGCAGCGTTTCACTTAAGCTTAACTACGAGCAGTACTTC

D: TRBD1
J: TRBJ1-5
V: TRBV7-2
size: -
CDR3: CASSSATGGPQPQHF
DNA: TGTGCCAGCAGCTCTGCTACAGGGGGACCTCAGCCCCAGCATTTT

D: TRBD1
J: TRBJ1-2
V: TRBV29-1
size: -
CDR3: CSVLGTDSLF
DNA: TGCAGCGTGCTTGGGACAGACTCCCTCTTC

D: -
J: TRBJ1-1
V: TRBV18
size: few
CDR3: CASSPSPEMNTEAFF
DNA: TGTGCCAGCTCACCATCTCCAGAAATGAACACTGAAGCTTTCTTT

D: -
J: TRBJ2-7
V: TRBV12-2
size: -
CDR3: CASRRILAENYEQYF
DNA: TGTGCAAGTCGCCGCATACTAGCGGAGAATTACGAGCAGTACTTC

D: -
J: TRBJ1-5
V: TRBV10-3
size: once
CDR3: CAISEGLNQPQHF
DNA: TGTGCCATCAGTGAGGGTCTAAATCAGCCCCAGCATTTT

D: TRBD1
J: TRBJ1-1
V: TRBV6-1
size: -
CDR3: CASSEGRTGIRAEAFF
DNA: TGTGCCAGCAGTGAAGGAAGGACAGGGATTAGGGCTGAAGCTTTCTTT

D: -
J: TRBJ1-2
V: TRBV30
size: once
CDR3: CAWSVHQGYGYTF
DNA: TGTGCCTGGAGTGTACATCAGGGCTATGGCTACACCTTC

D: -
J: TRBJ2-1
V: TRBV27
size: -
CDR3: CASLTSGSEQFF
DNA: TGTGCCAGCCTGACTAGTGGGAGCGAGCAGTTCTTC

D: -
J: TRBJ1-2
V: TRBV6-1
size: -
CDR3: CASSVGVRPLAF
DNA: TGTGCCAGCAGTGTAGGGGTCAGGCCCCTCGCTTTC

D: -
J: TRBJ1-1
V: TRBV28
size: -
CDR3: CASNRVDSEAFF
DNA: TGTGCCAGTAATAGGGTGGACAGTGAAGCTTTCTTT

D: -
J: TRBJ1-5
V: TRBV27
size: -
CDR3: CASSSSGGQPQHF
DNA: TGTGCCAGCAGTTCTTCCGGTGGTCAGCCCCAGCATTTT

D: -
J: TRBJ2-7
V: TRBV6-1
size: -
CDR3: CASSLTANSYEQYF
DNA: TGTGCCAGCAGCTTGACAGCGAACTCCTACGAGCAGTACTTC

D: TRBD1
J: TRBJ2-7
V: TRBV5-1
size: -
CDR3: CASSFDRAYEQYF
DNA: TGCGCCAGCAGCTTTGACAGGGCCTACGAGCAGTACTTC

D: TRBD1
J: TRBJ1-3
V: TRBV27
size: -
CDR3: CASSSLQGATGNTIYF
DNA: TGTGCCAGCAGTTCCCTACAGGGGGCCACTGGAAACACCATATATTTT

D: TRBD2
J: TRBJ2-1
V: TRBV25-1
size: -
CDR3: CASSGTSGSYEQFF
DNA: TGTGCCAGCAGCGGGACTAGCGGGAGTTATGAGCAGTTCTTC

D: TRBD1
J: TRBJ2-1
V: TRBV19
size: -
CDR3: CASSTRKTGVEQFF
DNA: TGTGCCAGTAGTACCCGCAAGACAGGGGTGGAGCAGTTCTTC

D: -
J: TRBJ1-4
V: TRBV28
size: few
CDR3: CASSFGGGWEKLFF
DNA: TGTGCCAGCAGTTTCGGGGGTGGTTGGGAAAAACTGTTTTTT

D: TRBD2
J: TRBJ2-1
V: TRBV5-1
size: -
CDR3: CASSYVPGRTSGFEQFF
DNA: TGCGCCAGCAGCTACGTACCCGGGAGGACCAGTGGGTTTGAGCAGTTCTTC

D: TRBD2
J: TRBJ2-1
V: TRBV9
size: once
CDR3: CASSVSGNHFNEQFF
DNA: TGTGCCAGCAGCGTTAGCGGGAACCACTTCAATGAGCAGTTCTTC

D: -
J: TRBJ1-1
V: TRBV4-1
size: few
CDR3: CASKSGFNTEAFF
DNA: TGCGCCAGCAAATCAGGTTTTAACACTGAAGCTTTCTTT

D: -
J: TRBJ1-1
V: TRBV7-6
size: -
CDR3: CASSLALGGRTEAFF
DNA: TGTGCCAGCAGCTTAGCGCTTGGGGGCCGCACTGAAGCTTTCTTT

D: -
J: TRBJ1-5
V: TRBV18
size: -
CDR3: CASSPRREGGGSQPQHF
DNA: TGTGCCAGCTCACCACGTCGAGAGGGAGGAGGGAGCCAGCCCCAGCATTTT

D: -
J: TRBJ1-1
V: TRBV13
size: -
CDR3: CASSRTQTTEAFF
DNA: TGTGCCAGCAGCCGGACTCAGACCACTGAAGCTTTCTTT

D: TRBD1
J: TRBJ1-1
V: TRBV7-3
size: -
CDR3: CASSLDRGTEAFF
DNA: TGTGCCAGCAGCTTAGACAGGGGGACTGAAGCTTTCTTT

D: -
J: TRBJ2-7
V: TRBV15
size: once
CDR3: CATSRVAGAYEQYF
DNA: TGTGCCACCAGCAGAGTGGCCGGAGCCTACGAGCAGTACTTC

D: -
J: TRBJ1-2
V: TRBV28
size: -
CDR3: CASISGGPKKANYGYTF
DNA: TGTGCCAGCATCTCGGGGGGCCCCAAGAAAGCTAACTATGGCTACACCTTC

D: TRBD2
J: TRBJ2-4
V: TRBV18
size: -
CDR3: CASSPPTSGKNIQYF
DNA: TGTGCCAGCTCACCACCGACTAGCGGAAAAAACATTCAGTACTTC

D: TRBD2
J: TRBJ2-1
V: TRBV4-1
size: -
CDR3: CASSRAGETNEQFF
DNA: TGCGCCAGCAGCAGGGCGGGAGAAACCAATGAGCAGTTCTTC

D: TRBD2
J: TRBJ2-3
V: TRBV7-2
size: -
CDR3: CASSLVSSGTTDTQYF
DNA: TGTGCCAGCAGCTTAGTATCTAGCGGGACTACAGATACGCAGTATTTT

D: TRBD1
J: TRBJ1-3
V: TRBV30
size: -
CDR3: CAWGDRAAGNTIYF
DNA: TGTGCCTGGGGGGACAGGGCGGCTGGAAACACCATATATTTT

D: TRBD2
J: TRBJ2-5
V: TRBV30
size: -
CDR3: CAWSGSGSFQETQYF
DNA: TGTGCCTGGAGTGGTAGCGGGAGCTTCCAAGAGACCCAGTACTTC

D: -
J: TRBJ2-3
V: TRBV27
size: -
CDR3: CASSLLGLPGTDTQYF
DNA: TGTGCCAGCAGTTTGTTGGGACTCCCCGGCACAGATACGCAGTATTTT

D: -
J: TRBJ2-1
V: TRBV19
size: -
CDR3: CASSMQGNEQFF
DNA: TGTGCCAGTAGTATGCAGGGGAATGAGCAGTTCTTC

D: TRBD2
J: TRBJ2-3
V: TRBV2
size: once
CDR3: CASSGRDYTDTQYF
DNA: TGTGCCAGCAGTGGCCGGGACTACACAGATACGCAGTATTTT

D: -
J: TRBJ1-3
V: TRBV4-3
size: -
CDR3: CAGSQEPTGVSGNTIYF
DNA: TGCGCCGGCAGCCAAGAACCCACAGGAGTTTCTGGAAACACCATATATTTT

D: -
J: TRBJ2-7
V: TRBV30
size: -
CDR3: CAWSVSGRGEQYF
DNA: TGTGCCTGGAGTGTATCAGGGCGTGGCGAGCAGTACTTC

D: -
J: TRBJ2-5
V: TRBV29-1
size: -
CDR3: CSAKTGTQTQYF
DNA: TGCAGCGCCAAAACCGGGACTCAGACCCAGTACTTC

D: -
J: TRBJ1-1
V: TRBV28
size: -
CDR3: CASSFRTVNTEAFF
DNA: TGTGCCAGCAGCTTTAGGACAGTAAACACTGAAGCTTTCTTT

D: TRBD2
J: TRBJ2-1
V: TRBV4-1
size: -
CDR3: CASSQEGRGGSVRNEQFF
DNA: TGCGCCAGCAGCCAAGAAGGCCGGGGCGGGAGTGTGAGGAATGAGCAGTTCTTC

D: TRBD1
J: TRBJ1-2
V: TRBV7-2
size: -
CDR3: CASSFTGGGNYGYTF
DNA: TGTGCCAGCAGCTTCACAGGGGGGGGCAACTATGGCTACACCTTC

D: TRBD1
J: TRBJ2-1
V: TRBV29-1
size: -
CDR3: CSAMDRYNEQFF
DNA: TGCAGCGCCATGGACAGGTACAATGAGCAGTTCTTC